This entry lists 17 T cell receptor beta chains sequenced from one sample in a study of technical replicates of blood from several donors. Sequencing was performed with immunoSEQ multiplex PCR; in TCRdb, only in-frame clones are kept and a portion is missing. The profile shows approximately 15,000 clones, approximately 81% of them singletons. Source material: PBMCs. These receptors were collected from a human donor in good health.

The V gene is TRBV6-5, the J gene TRBJ2-6; 8 bases agree with TRBD1. The V segment lost 5 bases and the J segment 4 bases; nucleotides outside the gene matches: 4. The CDR3 consists of 15 residues. CDR1 MNHEY and CDR2 SVGAGI come from the germline V gene. CDR3 nucleotide sequence: TGTGCCAGCAGTCGGACAGGGATCGGGGCCAACGTCCTGACTTTC. As protein: CASSRTGIGANVLTF.

CDR3 nucleotides: TGTGCCAGCAGTTTATCGGGGGGGCTAGGGACTAGCCTCAATGAGCAGTTCTTC. This gives the protein CASSLSGGLGTSLNEQFF. V and J are TRBV28 and TRBJ2-1; 9 bases agree with TRBD2. Germline V gives CDR1 MDHEN, CDR2 SYDVKM. Losses at the gene ends were 1 base for V and 6 bases for J; bases not matched to a gene: 13. This CDR3 contains 18 residues.

This chain connects TRBV5-4 to TRBJ2-1, with a weak D call TRBD2 (6 bases). Germline-derived CDR1 and CDR2 are SGHNT and YYREEE (reference sequence). V lost 4 bases to trimming and J lost 2 bases, with 13 bases between them. This CDR3 spans 15 amino acids. As DNA, the CDR3 is TGTGCCAGCAGCCCAGGACTATTCACCTACAATGAGCAGTTCTTC. Protein: CASSPGLFTYNEQFF.

The rearrangement uses TRBV12-5 and TRBJ2-3; D is possibly TRBD2 (5 bases). V was trimmed by 1 base and J by 2 bases, leaving 7 bases between them. CDR1 LGHNT and CDR2 FRNRAP come from the germline V gene. The CDR3 totals 14 residues. The CDR3 reads CASGLGLPTDTQYF. The CDR3 DNA reads TGTGCTAGTGGTTTGGGACTACCCACAGATACGCAGTATTTT.

V gene TRBV6-5 combines with J gene TRBJ2-3; D unclear. CDR1 MNHEY and CDR2 SVGAGI come from the germline V gene. The CDR3 spans 14 residues. The germline V and J ends were trimmed by 5 bases and 3 bases, with 12 bases remaining between them. The CDR3 loop is CASSPLYPTDTQYF. CDR3 sequence (DNA): TGTGCCAGCAGTCCCCTCTACCCTACAGATACGCAGTATTTT.

This chain uses TRBV30 with TRBJ1-3; tentatively, D is TRBD1 (5 bases). Trimming removed 2 bases at V and 4 bases at J, with 9 bases between. Germline CDR1 is GTSNPN and CDR2 is SVGIG (reference sequence). The CDR3 is 13 amino acids. The CDR3 protein is CAWSSGLGNTIYF. The CDR3 DNA follows: TGTGCCTGGAGTTCGGGACTCGGAAACACCATATATTTT. Together with reference TRBV30 and TRBJ1-3, the CDR3 gives the full variable domain: SQTIHQWPATLVQPVGSPLSLECTVEGTSNPNLYWYRQAAGRGLQLLFYSVGIGQISSEVPQNLSASRPQDRQFILSSKKLLLSDSGFYLCAWSSGLGNTIYFGEGSWLTVV.

V usage is TRBV28 and J usage is TRBJ1-1, with D hard to call. This CDR3 spans 12 amino acids. Trimming left V 5 bases short and J 7 bases short, with 11 bases between. Germline V gene data show CDR1 as MDHEN and CDR2 as SYDVKM. The CDR3 nucleotides read TGTGCCAGCAGTACCATTTTACTTGAAGCTTTCTTT. The encoded protein is CASSTILLEAFF.

This rearrangement joins TRBV7-2 to TRBJ2-4; D not certain. There are 15 residues in the CDR3. Germline CDR1 SGHTA, CDR2 FQGNSA. The V and J ends lost 1 base and 5 bases respectively, with 12 bases between them. The CDR3 DNA sequence: TGTGCCAGCAGCTTAGGGAGCTATACACAAAACATTCAGTACTTC. Translated, it gives CASSLGSYTQNIQYF. The full variable domain, completed using reference TRBV7-2 and TRBJ2-4, is GAGVSQSPSNKVTEKGKDVELRCDPISGHTALYWYRQSLGQGLEFLIYFQGNSAPDKSGLPSDRFSAERTGGSVSTLTIQRTQQEDSAVYLCASSLGSYTQNIQYFGAGTRLSVL.

The V call is TRBV7-8, the J call TRBJ2-5, with TRBD1 as a possible D gene (5 bases). V was pared by 4 bases and J by 0 bases, with 12 bases between. CDR1 and CDR2 (germline): SGHVS, FQNEAQ. CDR3 size: 15 residues. Written as DNA, the CDR3 is TGTGCCAGCAGCTCCGTTGACAGAAACCAAGAGACCCAGTACTTC. It specifies CASSSVDRNQETQYF. Based on the CDR3 plus reference TRBV7-8 and TRBJ2-5, the full variable domain is GAGVSQSPRYKVAKRGQDVALRCDPISGHVSLFWYQQALGQGPEFLTYFQNEAQLDKSGLPSDRFFAERPEGSVSTLKIQRTQQEDSAVYLCASSSVDRNQETQYFGPGTRLLVL.

This chain joins TRBV4-2 and TRBJ2-1; 7 bases line up with TRBD2. Trimming took 0 bases from V and 15 from J; bases not matched to a gene: 11. The CDR3 length is 14 residues. CDR1 LGHNA and CDR2 YNFKEQ come from the germline V gene. CDR3 amino acids: CASSQEATSPRAFF. CDR3 in DNA: TGTGCCAGCAGCCAAGAGGCGACTAGCCCCCGCGCGTTCTTC.

V is TRBV2 and J is TRBJ2-7; 8 bases map to TRBD2. V lost 1 base and J lost 0; bases outside the gene matches: 8. Germline CDR1 reads SNHLY; CDR2 reads FYNNEI. This CDR3 spans 17 amino acids. For the CDR3, the DNA is TGTGCCAGCAGTGAAGGGGTGACGGGAGGGGGCTCCTACGAGCAGTACTTC. This gives the protein CASSEGVTGGGSYEQYF.

V usage is TRBV2 and J usage is TRBJ2-1, with 11 bases lining up with TRBD2. The length of the CDR3 is 16 residues. The germline V gene encodes CDR1 SNHLY and CDR2 FYNNEI. V lost 4 bases, J lost 9 bases, and 11 bases stayed unmatched. The CDR3 reads CASSVSGRAWPSEQFF. The CDR3 bases are TGTGCCAGCAGTGTTAGCGGGAGGGCCTGGCCCAGTGAGCAGTTCTTC.

The chain recombines TRBV19 with TRBJ1-1; D uncertain. This CDR3 is 15 amino acids long. The V gene's germline CDR1 is LNHDA and CDR2 SQIVND (reference sequence). The V and J ends lost 4 bases and 3 bases respectively, with 15 bases between them. The CDR3 is CASSTAGLGDTEAFF. Written as DNA, the CDR3 is TGTGCCAGTAGTACAGCAGGACTCGGGGACACTGAAGCTTTCTTT. The full variable domain, completed using reference TRBV19 and TRBJ1-1, is DGGITQSPKYLFRKEGQNVTLSCEQNLNHDAMYWYRQDPGQGLRLIYYSQIVNDFQKGDIAEGYSVSREKKESFPLTVTSAQKNPTAFYLCASSTAGLGDTEAFFGQGTRLTVV.

The chain joins TRBV5-1 to TRBJ1-2; no definite D call. The CDR3 spans 13 residues. Trimming stripped 2 bases from V and 4 bases from J, with 9 bases between. The germline V gene has CDR1 SGHRS and CDR2 YFSETQ. CDR3 DNA sequence: TGCGCCAGCAGCTTTAGCCAGAGCTATGGCTACACCTTC. Its translation: CASSFSQSYGYTF.

This chain connects TRBV30 to TRBJ2-7, with D perhaps TRBD2 (5 bases). The V end was cut by 8 bases, the J end by 6 bases, with 17 bases between. The CDR3 is 12 amino acids. Germline lookup yields CDR1 GTSNPN and CDR2 SVGIG (reference sequence). CDR3 sequence: CAHGRWESEQYF. CDR3 sequence (DNA): TGTGCCCACGGACGATGGGAGTCCGAGCAGTACTTC.

This clone has just a few counts. The J gene is TRBJ1-1, the V gene TRBV18, with D possibly being TRBD1 (6 bases). The CDR3 has 13 amino acids. CDR1 and CDR2 (germline): KGHSH, LQKENI. V was pared by 3 bases and J by 5 bases, with 10 bases between. The CDR3 region has the DNA TGTGCCAGCTCACCGGGGGCAAGGACTGAAGCTTTCTTT. Protein: CASSPGARTEAFF.

The chain employs TRBV14 and TRBJ2-7; TRBD2 matches 11 bases. V gave up 4 bases and J gave up 3 bases; unmatched junction bases: 8. The CDR3 has 16 residues. In germline, CDR1 is SGHDN, CDR2 FVKESK. The DNA of the CDR3 is TGTGCCAGCAGCCTCGATAGCGGGAGGGCTTACTACGAGCAGTACTTC. Its translation: CASSLDSGRAYYEQYF. Complete variable domain (other parts from reference TRBV14 and TRBJ2-7): EAGVTQFPSHSVIEKGQTVTLRCDPISGHDNLYWYRRVMGKEIKFLLHFVKESKQDESGMPNNRFLAERTGGTYSTLKVQPAELEDSGVYFCASSLDSGRAYYEQYFGPGTRLTVT.